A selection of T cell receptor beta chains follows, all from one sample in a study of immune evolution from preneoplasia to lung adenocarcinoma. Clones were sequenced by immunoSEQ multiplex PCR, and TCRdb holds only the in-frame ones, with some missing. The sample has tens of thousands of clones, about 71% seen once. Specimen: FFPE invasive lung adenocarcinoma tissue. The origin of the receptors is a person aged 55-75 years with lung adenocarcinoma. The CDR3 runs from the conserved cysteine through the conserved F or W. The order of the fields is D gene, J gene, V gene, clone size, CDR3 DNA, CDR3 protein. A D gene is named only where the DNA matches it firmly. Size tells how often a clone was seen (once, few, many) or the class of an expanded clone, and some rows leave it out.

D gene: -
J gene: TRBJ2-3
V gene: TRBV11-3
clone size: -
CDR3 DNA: TGTGCCAGCAGCCGACAGTCCTCGGGGGATACGCAGTATTTT
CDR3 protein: CASSRQSSGDTQYF

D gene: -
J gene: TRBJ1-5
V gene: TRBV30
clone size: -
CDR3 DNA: TGTGCCTGGAGTGTGGGGGGGGGCTTAGATTCGGATCAGCCCCAGCATTTT
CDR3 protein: CAWSVGGGLDSDQPQHF

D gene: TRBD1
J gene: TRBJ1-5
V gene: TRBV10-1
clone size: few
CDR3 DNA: TGCGCCAGCAGTGAGGGGACAGGGGACCAGCCCCAGCATTTT
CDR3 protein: CASSEGTGDQPQHF

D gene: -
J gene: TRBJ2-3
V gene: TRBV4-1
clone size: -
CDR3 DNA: TGCGCCAGCAGCCAAGATCAGGGTCTTCGGGGGAGGGGGGGAGATACGCAGTATTTT
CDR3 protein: CASSQDQGLRGRGGDTQYF

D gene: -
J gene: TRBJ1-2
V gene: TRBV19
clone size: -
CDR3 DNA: TGTGCCAGTAGCGGAGGGACAAGAAGCTACACCTTC
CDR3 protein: CASSGGTRSYTF

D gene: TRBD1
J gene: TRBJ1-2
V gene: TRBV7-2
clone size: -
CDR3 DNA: TGTGCCAGCAGCTTTTCCGGGACAGGGAAGAGCTATGGCTACACCTTC
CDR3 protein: CASSFSGTGKSYGYTF

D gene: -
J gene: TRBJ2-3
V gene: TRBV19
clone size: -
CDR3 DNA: TGTGCCAGTAGGGGACTTGGCACAGATACGCAGTATTTT
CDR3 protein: CASRGLGTDTQYF

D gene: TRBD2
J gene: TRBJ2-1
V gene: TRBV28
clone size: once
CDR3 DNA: TGTGCCAGCAGTGGAGCGGGAGGGCTGTCTTATGAGCAGTTCTTC
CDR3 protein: CASSGAGGLSYEQFF

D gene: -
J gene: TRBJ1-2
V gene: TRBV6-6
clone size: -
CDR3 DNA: TGTGCCAGCAGCTTGACGGGCCTTTATGGCTACACCTTC
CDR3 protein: CASSLTGLYGYTF

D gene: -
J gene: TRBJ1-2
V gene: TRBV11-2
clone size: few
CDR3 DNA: TGTGCCAGCAGCTTAGGAGTGGACATCCTGGGCGGCTACACCTTC
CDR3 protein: CASSLGVDILGGYTF

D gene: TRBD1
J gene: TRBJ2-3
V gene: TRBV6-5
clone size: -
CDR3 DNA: TGTGCCAGCAAGGGACAGGGGGCGACAGATACGCAGTATTTT
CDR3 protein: CASKGQGATDTQYF

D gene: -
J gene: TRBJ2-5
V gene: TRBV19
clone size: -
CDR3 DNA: TGTGCCAGTAGTCCTGGACTATCGTCGGTGATCCAGTACTTC
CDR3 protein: CASSPGLSSVIQYF

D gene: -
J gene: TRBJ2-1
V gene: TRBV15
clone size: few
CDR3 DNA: TGTGCCACCAGCAGAGTGGCTAGCGTGGGGGTACTTTATGAGCAGTTCTTC
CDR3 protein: CATSRVASVGVLYEQFF

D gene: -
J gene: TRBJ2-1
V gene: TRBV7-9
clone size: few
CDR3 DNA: TGTGCCAGCAGCTTAGACGTGAATGAGCAGTTCTTC
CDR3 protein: CASSLDVNEQFF

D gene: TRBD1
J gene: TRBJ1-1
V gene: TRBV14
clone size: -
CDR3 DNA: TGTGCCAGCAGCCACGCTCGGACAGGTCCTAAGATTTGGGTGAACACTGAAGCTTTCTTT
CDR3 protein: CASSHARTGPKIWVNTEAFF

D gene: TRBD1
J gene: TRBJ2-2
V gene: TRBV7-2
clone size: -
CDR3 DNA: TGTGCCAGCACCCCCGGGACAGGGTTGACCGGGGAGCTGTTTTTT
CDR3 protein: CASTPGTGLTGELFF

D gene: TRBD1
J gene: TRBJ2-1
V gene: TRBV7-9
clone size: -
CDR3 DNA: TGTGCCAGCAGCCCTCCCTGGGGGGACAGGGGCTACAATGAGCAGTTCTTC
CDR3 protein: CASSPPWGDRGYNEQFF

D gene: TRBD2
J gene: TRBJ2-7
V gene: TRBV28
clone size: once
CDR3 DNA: TGTGCCAGCAAGCCGGGAGGGGAGAACTACGAGCAGTACTTC
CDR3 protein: CASKPGGENYEQYF

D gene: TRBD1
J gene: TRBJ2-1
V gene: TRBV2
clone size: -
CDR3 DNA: TGTGCCAGCAGGGTGGACAGGGGTTCCTACAATGAGCAGTTCTTC
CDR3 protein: CASRVDRGSYNEQFF

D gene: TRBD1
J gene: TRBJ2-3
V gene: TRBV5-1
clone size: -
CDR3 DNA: TGCGCCAGCAGCCCCGGGCCGACAGGGGCGAACACAGATACGCAGTATTTT
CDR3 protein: CASSPGPTGANTDTQYF

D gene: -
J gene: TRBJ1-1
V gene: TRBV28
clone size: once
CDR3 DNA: TGTGCCAGCAGTTTAGAGTCAATAGGGACTGAAGCTTTCTTT
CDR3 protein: CASSLESIGTEAFF

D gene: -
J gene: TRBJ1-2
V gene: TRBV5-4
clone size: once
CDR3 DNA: TGTGCCAGCAGCTCCGACAGACTTGGCTACACCTTC
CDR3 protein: CASSSDRLGYTF

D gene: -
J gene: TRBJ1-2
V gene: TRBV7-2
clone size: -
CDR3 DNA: TGTGCCAGCAGCACCTACAGGGTGACTACGGATGGCTACACCTTC
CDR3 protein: CASSTYRVTTDGYTF

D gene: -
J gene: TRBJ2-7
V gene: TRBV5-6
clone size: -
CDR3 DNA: TGTGCCAGCAGCTTGGTGGGGACTTACGAGCAGTACTTC
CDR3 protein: CASSLVGTYEQYF

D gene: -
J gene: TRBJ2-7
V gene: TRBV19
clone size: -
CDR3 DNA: TGTGCCAGTAGTCCCGACCCTGGGTTCAGCGAGGAGCAGTACTTC
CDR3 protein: CASSPDPGFSEEQYF

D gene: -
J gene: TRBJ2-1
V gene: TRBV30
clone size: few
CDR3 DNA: TGTGCCTGGAGTGAATTCCGCGGAATTTCCTACAATGAGCAGTTCTTC
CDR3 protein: CAWSEFRGISYNEQFF

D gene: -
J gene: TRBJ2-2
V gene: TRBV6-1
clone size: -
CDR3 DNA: TGTGCCAGCAGCCAAAAGGACAACACCGGGGAGCTGTTTTTT
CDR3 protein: CASSQKDNTGELFF

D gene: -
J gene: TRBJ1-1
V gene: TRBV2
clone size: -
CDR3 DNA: TGTGCCAGCAGTGTAGGGACTGGAACTGAAGCTTTCTTT
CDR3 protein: CASSVGTGTEAFF

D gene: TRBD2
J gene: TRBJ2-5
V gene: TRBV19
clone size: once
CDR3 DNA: TGTGCCAGTGGGAAATTGGGACTAGCGGGAACCTTGGAGACCCAGTACTTC
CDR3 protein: CASGKLGLAGTLETQYF

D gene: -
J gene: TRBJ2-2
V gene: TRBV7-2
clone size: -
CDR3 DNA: TGTGCCAGCAGCTTAGGGCGGACGAACACCGGGGAGCTGTTTTTT
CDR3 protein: CASSLGRTNTGELFF

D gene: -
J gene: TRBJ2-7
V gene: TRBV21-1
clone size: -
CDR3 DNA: TGTGCCAGCAGCAAAGCCCTAGCGGGAAAATCCTACGAGCAGTACTTC
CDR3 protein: CASSKALAGKSYEQYF

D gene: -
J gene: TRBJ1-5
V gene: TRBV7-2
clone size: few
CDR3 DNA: TGTGCCAGCAGCTTACAAAGCGGCAGGGGAGTGACCCCCCAGCATTTT
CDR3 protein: CASSLQSGRGVTPQHF

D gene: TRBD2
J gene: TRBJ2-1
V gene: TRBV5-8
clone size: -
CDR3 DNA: TGTGCCAGCAGCTTGGGACTAGCGGGAGTGTCGGAGCAGTTCTTC
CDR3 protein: CASSLGLAGVSEQFF

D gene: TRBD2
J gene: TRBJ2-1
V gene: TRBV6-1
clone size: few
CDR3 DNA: TGTGCCAGCAGTTGGGGGAGGGCCGAAGCGCAGTTCTTC
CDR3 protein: CASSWGRAEAQFF

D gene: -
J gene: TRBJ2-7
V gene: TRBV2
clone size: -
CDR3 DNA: TGTGCCAGCAGACGGGACTACGAGCAGTACTTC
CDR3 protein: CASRRDYEQYF

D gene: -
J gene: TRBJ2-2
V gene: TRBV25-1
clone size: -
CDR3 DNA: TGTGCCAGCAGTGAAGGCGGGTCTGGCGGGGAGCTGTTTTTT
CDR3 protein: CASSEGGSGGELFF

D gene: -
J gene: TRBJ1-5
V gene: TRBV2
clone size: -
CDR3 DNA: TGTGCCAGCAGTGAAATCGGAAATCAGCCCCAGCATTTT
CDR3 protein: CASSEIGNQPQHF

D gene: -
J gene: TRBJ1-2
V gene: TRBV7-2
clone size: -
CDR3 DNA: TGTGCCAGCAGCCCGGACGCTAACTATGGCTACACCTTC
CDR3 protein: CASSPDANYGYTF

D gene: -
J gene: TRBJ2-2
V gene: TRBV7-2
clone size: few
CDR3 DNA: TGTGCCAGCAGCAACTACAGGGCCTCGAGCACCGGGGAGCTGTTTTTT
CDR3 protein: CASSNYRASSTGELFF

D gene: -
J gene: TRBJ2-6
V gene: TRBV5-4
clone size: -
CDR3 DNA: TGTGCCACACTGGCTACTTCTGGGGCCAACGTCCTGACTTTC
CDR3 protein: CATLATSGANVLTF